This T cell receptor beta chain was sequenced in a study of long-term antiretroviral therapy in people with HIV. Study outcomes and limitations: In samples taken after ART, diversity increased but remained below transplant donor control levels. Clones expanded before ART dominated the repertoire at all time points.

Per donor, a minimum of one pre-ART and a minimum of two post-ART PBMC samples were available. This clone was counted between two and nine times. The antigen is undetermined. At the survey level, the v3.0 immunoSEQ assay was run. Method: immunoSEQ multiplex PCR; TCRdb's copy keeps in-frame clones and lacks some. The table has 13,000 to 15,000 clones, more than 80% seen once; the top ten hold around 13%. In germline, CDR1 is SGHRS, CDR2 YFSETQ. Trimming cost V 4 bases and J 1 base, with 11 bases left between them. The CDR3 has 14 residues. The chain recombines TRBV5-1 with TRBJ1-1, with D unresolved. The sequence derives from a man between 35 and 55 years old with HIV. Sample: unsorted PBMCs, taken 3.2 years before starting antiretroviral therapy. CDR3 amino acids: CASSDGDGNTEAFF. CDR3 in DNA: TGCGCCAGCAGCGACGGAGATGGGAACACTGAAGCTTTCTTT.